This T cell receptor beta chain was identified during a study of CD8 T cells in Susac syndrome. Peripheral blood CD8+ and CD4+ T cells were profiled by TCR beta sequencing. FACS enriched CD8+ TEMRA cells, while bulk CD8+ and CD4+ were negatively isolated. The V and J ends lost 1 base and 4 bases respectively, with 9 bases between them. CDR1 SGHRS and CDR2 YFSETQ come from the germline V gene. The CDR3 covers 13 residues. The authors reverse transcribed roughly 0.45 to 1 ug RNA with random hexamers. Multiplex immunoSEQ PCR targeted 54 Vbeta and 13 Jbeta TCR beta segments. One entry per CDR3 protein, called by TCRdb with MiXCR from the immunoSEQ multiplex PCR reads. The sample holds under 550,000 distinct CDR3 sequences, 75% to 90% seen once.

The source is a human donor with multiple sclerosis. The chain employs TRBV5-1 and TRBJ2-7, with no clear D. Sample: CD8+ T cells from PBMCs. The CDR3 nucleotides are TGCGCCAGCAGCTTGTTTGAGGATTACGAGCAGTACTTC. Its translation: CASSLFEDYEQYF.